These 12 T cell receptor beta chains originate from one sample sequenced in a study of vaccination effects on CD4 cells after COVID-19 (dated by TCRdb to between 2021 and 2022). In the ViraFEST assay, PBMC were stimulated with viral peptide pools, and antigen-specific CD4+ T cell clonotypes were then identified by expansion using TCR sequencing. After approximately 11 days of culture, CD4+ T cells were isolated with the EasySep CD4+ T cell isolation kit. These TCRs' antigens remain unknown. The protocol used for the library was the immunoSEQ multiplex PCR assay. Here the immuneACCESS table is served through TCRdb, limited to in-frame sequences with V and J called. Missing clones are a known gap in these copies; in checked studies unresolved V genes cover under half, and the rest lacks a known reason. Counted in this sample were tens of thousands of clones; approximately 70% of them appeared once. The ten largest clones take up around 11% of the sample.

The sample here was CD4+ T cells from PBMCs cultured with HCoV-229E spike peptides, taken before COVID-19 vaccination. The cell subset or site label corresponds to: HCoV-229E spike overlapping peptide pool stimulation. The receptor set was obtained from a human donor who received a COVID-19 vaccine.

The rearrangement joins TRBV4-2 to TRBJ1-5, with D unclear. V dropped 0 bases and J dropped 1 base, with 4 bases sitting between them. In germline, CDR1 is LGHNA, CDR2 YNFKEQ. The CDR3 totals 14 residues. CDR3 in amino acids: CASSQDQSNQPQHF. The DNA for the CDR3 is TGTGCCAGCAGCCAAGATCAAAGCAATCAGCCCCAGCATTTT.

J is TRBJ1-3 and V is TRBV18; 9 bases map to TRBD1. The CDR3 sequence is 15 residues long. The germline gives CDR1 KGHSH, CDR2 LQKENI. V shed 5 bases, J shed 2 bases, and the junction held 4 bases outside the gene matches. The CDR3 region is CASSSGQGAGNTIYF. CDR3 sequence (DNA): TGTGCCAGCTCATCGGGACAGGGAGCTGGAAACACCATATATTTT.

This clone came up once. The rearrangement links TRBV5-5 to TRBJ2-3; D is possibly TRBD1 (6 bases). This CDR3 spans 13 amino acids. Trimming removed 4 bases from V and 6 bases from J, with 12 bases in between. The germline V gene has CDR1 SGHKS and CDR2 YYEKEE (reference sequence). The CDR3: CASSQLDRDTQYF. The CDR3 region has the DNA TGTGCCAGCAGCCAACTAGACAGGGATACGCAGTATTTT.

The chain carries TRBV3-1 (or the pseudogene TRBV3-2) and TRBJ2-1; 14 bases are shared with TRBD2. In germline, CDR1 is LGHDT, CDR2 YNNKEL (reference sequence). The CDR3 sequence is 16 residues long. Unmatched junction bases numbered 2, after V lost 1 base and J lost 6 bases. CDR3 sequence reads: CASSQGGLAGANEQFF. DNA of the CDR3: TGTGCCAGCAGCCAAGGGGGACTAGCGGGAGCCAATGAGCAGTTCTTC.

In this sample, this clone turned up once. The V call is TRBV6-5, the J call TRBJ2-2, with TRBD1 identical over 7 bases. V was pared by 6 bases and J by 8 bases, with 9 bases of the junction left unmatched. There are 14 residues in the CDR3. Germline V gene lookup returns CDR1 MNHEY and CDR2 SVGAGI. Written as DNA, the CDR3 is TGTGCCAGCAGCTTTGACAGGGCGCGGGGGGAGCTGTTTTTT. Protein sequence: CASSFDRARGELFF.

CDR3 sequence: CASSQWGSGEKETQYF. The CDR3 nucleotides are TGTGCCAGCAGCCAATGGGGATCGGGCGAAAAAGAGACCCAGTACTTC. The V and J genes are TRBV14 and TRBJ2-5; D not resolved. Trimming shortened V by 2 bases and J by 3 bases, and 16 bases separated the two germline ends. This CDR3 comprises 16 residues. Germline lookup yields CDR1 SGHDN and CDR2 FVKESK.

Only a few counts were recorded for this clone. This chain uses TRBV3-1 (or the pseudogene TRBV3-2) with TRBJ1-5; TRBD1 might be the D (6 bases). Deletions cut 0 bases from V and 4 bases from J, with 10 bases between. The CDR3 loop spans 15 amino acids. Germline-derived CDR1 and CDR2 are LGHDT and YNNKEL (reference sequence). DNA for the CDR3: TGTGCCAGCAGCCAAGATGGACAGAATAATCAGCCCCAGCATTTT. Amino acids: CASSQDGQNNQPQHF.

V is TRBV18 and J is TRBJ2-5; D gene uncertain. Germline-derived CDR1 and CDR2 are KGHSH and LQKENI. With 3 bases removed from V and 4 bases from J, the gap between germline ends came to 15 bases. The CDR3 consists of 15 residues. The CDR3 reads CASSPNGMAGETQYF. Here the CDR3 DNA reads TGTGCCAGCTCACCCAATGGGATGGCTGGAGAGACCCAGTACTTC.

This chain joins TRBV3-1 (or the pseudogene TRBV3-2) and TRBJ2-2, with D maybe TRBD2 (5 bases). Germline V gene sequence: CDR1 LGHDT, CDR2 YNNKEL (reference sequence). This CDR3 is 15 amino acids long. Trimming took 4 bases from V and 6 from J, leaving 15 bases between them. The CDR3 spells CASSPRLLDPGELFF. CDR3 sequence (DNA): TGTGCCAGCAGCCCCCGCTTACTAGATCCCGGGGAGCTGTTTTTT.

The genes are TRBV10-1 and TRBJ2-3; D gene uncertain. CDR3 length: 15 amino acids. V lost 1 base, J lost 0 bases, and 8 bases lay in between. Germline V lookup: CDR1 WNHNN, CDR2 SYGVQD (reference sequence). The CDR3 protein is CASSEFRISTDTQYF. DNA of the CDR3: TGCGCCAGCAGTGAGTTCCGGATCAGCACAGATACGCAGTATTTT.

J is TRBJ1-1 and V is TRBV6-5; D is possibly TRBD1 (5 bases). Trimming left V 6 bases short and J 5 bases short, with 13 bases between. This CDR3 is 13 amino acids long. CDR1 and CDR2 (germline): MNHEY, SVGAGI. For the CDR3, the DNA is TGTGCCAGCAGGCGCATGGGGGGGACTGAAGCTTTCTTT. Its translation: CASRRMGGTEAFF.

The table lists this clone with a few counts. This chain uses TRBV7-2 with TRBJ2-2, with no clear D. Germline V gene data show CDR1 as SGHTA and CDR2 as FQGNSA. The CDR3 is 12 amino acids. Trimming shortened V by 7 bases and J by 3 bases, and 6 bases separated the two germline ends. This CDR3 is CASTSDTGELFF. The CDR3 DNA reads as TGTGCCAGCACCTCGGACACCGGGGAGCTGTTTTTT.